The 8 T cell receptor beta chains given below trace back to one sample, sequenced in a study of T cell responses to AZD1222 COVID-19 vaccine. Repertoires were generated with immunoSEQ multiplex PCR, while TCRdb's copy carries only in-frame clones and drops some. Of 150,000 to 200,000 clones listed, 85% to 95% are singletons. This sample comprised peripheral blood, obtained on day 0 of AZD1222 vaccination. The receptors come from an adult in good health.

The count of this clone is one. J is TRBJ2-7 and V is TRBV5-1, with D uncertain. CDR3 length: 14 residues. V was clipped by 2 bases and J by 3 bases, with 12 bases between them. Germline CDR1 and CDR2: SGHRS and YFSETQ. In nucleotides, the CDR3 is TGCGCCAGCAGCTTCCCCGACACCAACTACGAGCAGTACTTC. It yields the protein CASSFPDTNYEQYF. Full variable domain (remainder filled in from reference TRBV5-1 and TRBJ2-7): KAGVTQTPRYLIKTRGQQVTLSCSPISGHRSVSWYQQTPGQGLQFLFEYFSETQRNKGNFPGRFSGRQFSNSRSEMNVSTLELGDSALYLCASSFPDTNYEQYFGPGTRLTVT.

This chain uses TRBV5-4 with TRBJ2-7, with 9 bases matching TRBD1. In germline, CDR1 is SGHNT, CDR2 YYREEE (reference sequence). With 0 bases clipped from V and 2 bases from J, the junction kept 3 bases outside the gene matches. The CDR3 runs 15 residues. The CDR3 DNA is TGTGCCAGCAGCTTGGTTGGGACAGGGACCTACGAGCAGTACTTC. As protein: CASSLVGTGTYEQYF.

This clone appeared once. The genes are TRBV3-1 (or the pseudogene TRBV3-2) and TRBJ1-1; D not resolved. V was trimmed by 0 bases and J by 0 bases, leaving 5 bases between them. This CDR3 is built from 14 residues. Per the germline V gene, CDR1 is LGHDT and CDR2 is YNNKEL (reference sequence). The CDR3 DNA sequence: TGTGCCAGCAGCCAAGAAGAGGTGAACACTGAAGCTTTCTTT. The encoded protein is CASSQEEVNTEAFF.

This clone appeared once. This chain uses TRBV21-1 with TRBJ1-3. TRBV21-1 counts as a pseudogene. CDR3 length: 13 amino acids. In DNA, the CDR3 is TGTGCCAGCCCCCCGGCAGCTGGAAACACCATATATTTT. Protein product: CASPPAAGNTIYF.

This chain joins TRBV5-1 and TRBJ2-7; unclear D gene. Deletions cut 0 bases from V and 1 base from J, with 8 bases between. The CDR3 spans 14 residues. Germline lookup yields CDR1 SGHRS and CDR2 YFSETQ. The CDR3 nucleotides are TGCGCCAGCAGCTTGGCCATTCATTCCTACGAGCAGTACTTC. This sequence encodes CASSLAIHSYEQYF.

This chain joins TRBV11-3 and TRBJ1-6, with 10 bases fitting TRBD1. This CDR3 spans 14 amino acids. Germline values: CDR1 SGHNT, CDR2 YENEEA. Losses at the gene ends were 7 bases for V and 9 bases for J; bases not matched to a gene: 6. CDR3 DNA: TGTGCCAGCAACCCGGGACAGGGGCGTTCACCCCTCCACTTT. This translates into CASNPGQGRSPLHF.

The V gene is TRBV12-2, the J gene TRBJ1-2. TRBV12-2 is designated a pseudogene. This CDR3 is 14 amino acids long. CDR3: CASRLKSTGPGYTF. In DNA, the CDR3 is TGTGCAAGTCGCTTAAAGTCGACTGGGCCTGGCTACACCTTC.

This clone has a single count. This sequence joins TRBV5-1 and TRBJ2-4, with TRBD1 matching 7 bases. Trimming took 0 bases from V and 7 from J; bases not matched to a gene: 7. Germline CDR1 reads SGHRS; CDR2 reads YFSETQ. CDR3 size: 15 residues. CDR3 DNA sequence: TGCGCCAGCAGCTTGGGCTTACAGGGGTTGAACATTCAGTACTTC. Its translation: CASSLGLQGLNIQYF.